The 25 T cell receptor beta chains listed next were all sequenced from one sample in a study of human T cells and chemical hapten exposure. Indicated time point: pre-sensitization, week 0. Documented treatment: therapeutic diphenylcyclopropenone sensitization with weekly scalp DPC. TCRdb reprocessed the RACE reads with MiXCR, giving one entry per CDR3 protein. The sample includes about 260,000 distinct CDR3 sequences, about 8.1% of them seen just once. The sample consisted of whole blood, taken in connection with sensitization to the hapten diphenylcyclopropenone (DPC). All receptors come from a woman in her thirties or forties with alopecia areata. Some clones in this sample may be carry-over from other donors' samples.

This clonotype was counted at least ten times. The V gene is TRBV5-1, the J gene TRBJ2-7; TRBD1 aligns across 7 bases. Germline lookup yields CDR1 SGHRS and CDR2 YFSETQ. There are 14 residues in the CDR3. V was clipped by 7 bases and J by 4 bases; unmatched bases: 11. In DNA, the CDR3 is TGCGCCAGCGGTACTACCGGGACAGAATACGAGCAGTACTTC. This translates into CASGTTGTEYEQYF.

About this clonotype: The junction does not match germline at one end; this may be a read error. This chain uses TRBV7-9 with TRBJ2-7, with a weak D call TRBD1 (6 bases). Germline V lookup: CDR1 SEHNR, CDR2 FQNEAQ (reference sequence). The CDR3 spans 12 residues. The CDR3 nucleotides read TGTGCCAGCAGCCTAGCAGGGGACGAGCAGTACTTC. This sequence encodes CASSLAGDEQYF.

This clonotype was picked up a small number of times. J is TRBJ1-5 and V is TRBV12-3 or TRBV12-4; TRBD1 matches at 11 bases. J was trimmed by 7 bases and V by 5 bases; bases with no gene match: 7. The CDR3 runs to 15 residues. DNA of the CDR3: TGTGCCAGCAGTCGATCCGGACAGGGGGCCCAGCCCCAGCATTTT. This encodes CASSRSGQGAQPQHF.

The V gene is TRBV28, the J gene TRBJ1-5, with D tentatively TRBD1 (6 bases). V lost 8 bases and J 5 bases, leaving 16 bases between the germline ends. CDR1 MDHEN and CDR2 SYDVKM come from the germline V gene. This CDR3 region has 14 residues. CDR3 protein: CASRDNSGHQPQHF. For the CDR3, the DNA is TGTGCCAGCCGGGACAACTCCGGGCATCAGCCCCAGCATTTT.

This clonotype was seen only a few times. The J gene is TRBJ1-1, the V gene TRBV11-2, with D maybe TRBD1 (5 bases). V was cut by 5 bases and J by 4 bases, with 14 bases left in between. Per germline, CDR1 SGHAT and CDR2 FQNNGV. This CDR3 region has 14 residues. In DNA, the CDR3 is TGTGCCAGCAGCCCGGGGCACCGGGGCACTGAAGCTTTCTTT. It codes for CASSPGHRGTEAFF.

Concerning this clonotype: The conserved phenylalanine or tryptophan normally closing the CDR3 is absent here, so this likely arose from a read error. The chain couples TRBV6-2 or TRBV6-3 to TRBJ2-7, with TRBD1 matching over 7 bases. The CDR3 consists of 16 residues. V dropped 4 bases and J dropped 2; count of bases not matched to a gene: 11. CDR1 and CDR2 (germline): MNHEY, SVGEGT. The CDR3 sequence is CASSSMPGTEPYEQYL. The CDR3 bases are TGTGCCAGCAGTTCTATGCCCGGGACAGAACCCTACGAGCAGTACTTA.

The table lists this clonotype with a few counts. V usage is TRBV11-1 and J usage is TRBJ2-3; the match to TRBD1 covers 10 bases. Trimming took 3 bases from V and 4 from J; bases not matched to a gene: 7. CDR3 length: 16 residues. Germline-derived CDR1 and CDR2 are SGHAT and FQDESV (reference sequence). DNA of the CDR3: TGTGCCAGCAGCTTTCCCCGGACAGGGGGAGCAGATACGCAGTATTTT. This sequence encodes CASSFPRTGGADTQYF. Complete variable domain (other parts from reference TRBV11-1 and TRBJ2-3): EAEVAQSPRYKITEKSQAVAFWCDPISGHATLYWYRQILGQGPELLVQFQDESVVDDSQLPKDRFSAERLKGVDSTLKIQPAELGDSAMYLCASSFPRTGGADTQYFGPGTRLTVL.

This clonotype was observed a few times. The chain couples TRBV6-5 to TRBJ2-7; D tentatively reads TRBD1 or TRBD2 (5 bases each). V was shortened by 6 bases and J by 5 bases, with 14 bases between the two germline ends. This CDR3 has 13 residues. Germline CDR1 MNHEY, CDR2 SVGAGI. Here the CDR3 reads CASRGVGTDEQYF. CDR3 in DNA: TGTGCCAGCAGGGGGGTCGGGACCGACGAGCAGTACTTC.

There are many counts of this clonotype. This chain uses TRBV24-1 with TRBJ2-7, with D maybe TRBD1 (7 bases). The CDR3 contains 13 residues. The germline V gene encodes CDR1 KGHDR and CDR2 SFDVKD. Trimming cost V 5 bases and J 3 bases, with 10 bases left between them. CDR3: CATSGGDSYEQYF. CDR3 in DNA: TGTGCCACCAGTGGGGGGGACAGCTACGAGCAGTACTTC.

The chain is built from TRBV29-1 and TRBJ2-5; perhaps TRBD2 as D (5 bases). There are 11 residues in the CDR3. Trimming pared 3 bases from V and 9 bases from J, leaving 11 bases between. CDR1 SQVTM and CDR2 ANQGSEA come from the germline V gene. CDR3 in amino acids: CSVDSLGAQYF. Written as DNA, the CDR3 is TGCAGCGTTGATTCGCTGGGAGCCCAGTACTTC.

This clonotype has only a few counts. CDR3 residues: CASRGQESNYGYTF. The CDR3 DNA follows: TGTGCCAGCAGAGGCCAGGAATCTAACTATGGCTACACCTTC. V usage is TRBV7-2 and J usage is TRBJ1-2; D remains unclear. The V end lost 6 bases, the J end lost 0 bases, and 11 bases lay between the germline ends. Germline lookup yields CDR1 SGHTA and CDR2 FQGNSA. The CDR3 is made up of 14 amino acids.

The chain is built from TRBV5-1 and TRBJ2-2; 10 bases are a match to TRBD2. CDR3 length: 16 residues. The V segment lost 4 bases and the J segment 1 base; nucleotides outside the gene matches: 4. Per germline, CDR1 SGHRS and CDR2 YFSETQ. The CDR3 region is CASSPSGRGNTGELFF. CDR3 DNA: TGCGCCAGCAGCCCCAGCGGGAGGGGGAACACCGGGGAGCTGTTTTTT.

This clonotype was seen repeatedly, ten times or more. The chain employs TRBV6-4 and TRBJ2-6; D is unclear. CDR1 is MRHNA, CDR2 SNTAGT, per germline. The CDR3 length is 16 residues. V was clipped by 5 bases and J by 0 bases, with 11 bases between them. In DNA form, the CDR3 reads TGTGCCAGCAGTAAGGACGGAAACTCTGGGGCCAACGTCCTGACTTTC. Protein: CASSKDGNSGANVLTF.

This clonotype was detected a few times. This chain connects TRBV10-3 to TRBJ2-2, with 10 bases identical to TRBD1. This CDR3 is 15 amino acids long. Per germline, CDR1 ENHRY and CDR2 SYGVKD. V shed 7 bases, J shed 5 bases, and the junction held 7 bases outside the gene matches. CDR3 sequence: CAITSDRGRTGELFF. The CDR3 DNA follows: TGTGCCATCACCTCGGACAGGGGGAGGACCGGGGAGCTGTTTTTT.

This clonotype was seen at least ten times. The chain uses TRBV4-1 and TRBJ1-5; D uncertain. CDR3 length: 16 residues. CDR1 and CDR2 from the germline V gene are MGHRA and YSYEKL. V lost 0 bases and J 4 bases, leaving 13 bases between the germline ends. CDR3 sequence: CASSQDPATPNQPQHF. DNA of the CDR3: TGCGCCAGCAGCCAAGATCCCGCAACACCTAATCAGCCCCAGCATTTT.

This clonotype was observed a handful of times. The chain couples TRBV20-1 to TRBJ2-7, with a tentative D call TRBD2 (5 bases). CDR1 and CDR2 from the germline V gene are DFQATT and SNEGSKA (reference sequence). Trimming took 2 bases from V and 6 from J, leaving 17 bases between them. The CDR3 has 14 amino acids. In nucleotides, the CDR3 is TGCAGTGCTAGACTAGCAGACATTCTAGCCGAGCAGTACTTC. Its translation: CSARLADILAEQYF.

This clonotype was observed a few times. The chain joins TRBV7-2 to TRBJ1-6; weak D call: TRBD1 (5 bases). The germline V gene encodes CDR1 SGHTA and CDR2 FQGNSA. The CDR3 is 18 amino acids. V gave up 1 base and J gave up 8 bases, with 21 bases separating them. CDR3 coding DNA: TGTGCCAGCAGCTTAGTAGCGGGACGACGAGAAGGGGATTCACCCCTCCACTTT. Protein: CASSLVAGRREGDSPLHF.

The V and J genes are TRBV10-3 and TRBJ2-1; 8 bases are shared with TRBD2. Germline loops: CDR1 ENHRY, CDR2 SYGVKD. The V segment lost 11 bases and the J segment 7 bases; nucleotides outside the gene matches: 10. The CDR3 totals 13 residues. The CDR3 sequence is CAAGPAGANEQFF. The CDR3 region has the DNA TGTGCCGCAGGACCAGCGGGAGCTAATGAGCAGTTCTTC.

This clonotype was picked up a small number of times. The V gene is TRBV7-9, the J gene TRBJ1-2; 9 nucleotides agree with TRBD1. Germline loops: CDR1 SEHNR, CDR2 FQNEAQ (reference sequence). The CDR3 consists of 15 residues. J was trimmed by 3 bases and V by 5 bases; bases with no gene match: 7. CDR3 region: CASSLTGGEDYGYTF. CDR3 DNA sequence: TGTGCCAGCAGCCTTACAGGGGGCGAAGACTATGGCTACACCTTC.

This clonotype came up many times. The chain is built from TRBV7-2 and TRBJ1-4; TRBD1 matches at 9 bases. The trim removed 6 bases at V and 5 bases at J, leaving 4 bases unmatched. This CDR3 is 14 amino acids long. Germline CDR1 and CDR2: SGHTA and FQGNSA. The CDR3 sequence is CASSGTGSNEKLFF. The CDR3 DNA follows: TGTGCCAGCAGTGGGACAGGGTCAAATGAAAAACTGTTTTTT.

This clonotype occurred many times. The chain is built from TRBV2 and TRBJ1-5, with 7 bases aligning to TRBD1. Germline assignment: CDR1 SNHLY and CDR2 FYNNEI. The CDR3 has 14 amino acids. With V trimmed by 6 bases and J by 4 bases, 6 bases remained unmatched. CDR3 residues: CASRGGGWNQPQHF. The CDR3 region has the DNA TGTGCCAGCAGGGGAGGGGGCTGGAATCAGCCCCAGCATTTT. Filled out from reference TRBV2 and TRBJ1-5, the complete variable domain reads EPEVTQTPSHQVTQMGQEVILRCVPISNHLYFYWYRQILGQKVEFLVSFYNNEISEKSEIFDDQFSVERPDGSNFTLKIRSTKLEDSAMYFCASRGGGWNQPQHFGDGTRLSIL.

This clonotype was observed many times. This rearrangement joins TRBV29-1 to TRBJ2-1; 9 bases line up with TRBD2. The CDR3 spans 14 residues. V gave up 7 bases and J gave up 6 bases; unmatched junction bases: 10. The germline V gene encodes CDR1 SQVTM and CDR2 ANQGSEA. This CDR3 is CSGAQAGGTNEQFF. In DNA, the CDR3 is TGCAGCGGCGCCCAAGCGGGAGGTACCAATGAGCAGTTCTTC.

This chain connects TRBV6-5 to TRBJ2-7; 13 bases match TRBD2. Germline lookup yields CDR1 MNHEY and CDR2 SVGAGI. Trimming removed 0 bases from V and 3 bases from J; junction bases left unmatched: 5. The CDR3 has 17 amino acids. CDR3 protein: CASSYSIGLAGVYEQYF. For the CDR3, the DNA is TGTGCCAGCAGTTACTCGATTGGACTAGCGGGAGTCTACGAGCAGTACTTC.

This clonotype was found a few times. This rearrangement joins TRBV28 to TRBJ2-5; D unclear. This CDR3 has 14 residues. Deletions cut 3 bases from V and 1 base from J, with 9 bases between. Germline V CDR1 and CDR2: MDHEN, SYDVKM. The CDR3 loop is CASSLSDAQETQYF. As DNA, the CDR3 is TGTGCCAGCAGTTTGTCGGACGCCCAAGAGACCCAGTACTTC.

The chain links TRBV19 to TRBJ2-7, with 11 bases matching TRBD1. J was trimmed by 3 bases and V by 11 bases; bases with no gene match: 6. Germline V gene data show CDR1 as LNHDA and CDR2 as SQIVND (reference sequence). This CDR3 contains 13 residues. CDR3 nucleotides: TGTGCCTGCCCCGGGACAGGGGGCTACGAGCAGTACTTC. It encodes CACPGTGGYEQYF. Using reference TRBV19 and TRBJ2-7 for the parts outside the CDR3, the full variable domain is DGGITQSPKYLFRKEGQNVTLSCEQNLNHDAMYWYRQDPGQGLRLIYYSQIVNDFQKGDIAEGYSVSREKKESFPLTVTSAQKNPTAFYLCACPGTGGYEQYFGPGTRLTVT.